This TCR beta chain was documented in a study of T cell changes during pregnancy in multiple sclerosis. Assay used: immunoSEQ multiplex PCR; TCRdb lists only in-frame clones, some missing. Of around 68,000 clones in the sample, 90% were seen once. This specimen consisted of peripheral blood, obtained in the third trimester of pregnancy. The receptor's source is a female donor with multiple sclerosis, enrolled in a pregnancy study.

In DNA form, the CDR3 reads TGTGCCAGCAGCTGGGACAGGAACACTGAAGCTTTCTTT. Protein product: CASSWDRNTEAFF. The V gene is TRBV5-5, the J gene TRBJ1-1, with 7 bases that match TRBD1. The CDR3 is made up of 13 amino acids. Germline V gene lookup returns CDR1 SGHKS and CDR2 YYEKEE (reference sequence). The trim removed 3 bases at V and 1 base at J, leaving 0 bases unmatched.